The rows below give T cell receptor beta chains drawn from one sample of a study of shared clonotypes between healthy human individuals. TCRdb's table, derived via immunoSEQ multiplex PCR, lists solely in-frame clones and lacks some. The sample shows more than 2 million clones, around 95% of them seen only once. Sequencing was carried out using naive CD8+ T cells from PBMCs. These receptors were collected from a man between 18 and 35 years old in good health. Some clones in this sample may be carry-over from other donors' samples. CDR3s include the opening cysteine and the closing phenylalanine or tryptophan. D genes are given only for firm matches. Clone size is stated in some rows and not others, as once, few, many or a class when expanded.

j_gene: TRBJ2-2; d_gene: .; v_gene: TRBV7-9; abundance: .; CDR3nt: TGTGCCAGCAGCGGTAACAGGGCTTCGAACACCGGGGAGCTGTTTTTT; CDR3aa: CASSGNRASNTGELFF
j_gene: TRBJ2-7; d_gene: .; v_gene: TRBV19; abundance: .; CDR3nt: TGTGCCAGTAGTTCCTTAGGAGGTCTCTCCTACGAGCAGTACTTC; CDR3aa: CASSSLGGLSYEQYF
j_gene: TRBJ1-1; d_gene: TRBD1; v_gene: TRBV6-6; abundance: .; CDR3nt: TGTGCCAGCAGGGCGACAGGGCGTGGCACTGAAGCTTTCTTT; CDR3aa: CASRATGRGTEAFF
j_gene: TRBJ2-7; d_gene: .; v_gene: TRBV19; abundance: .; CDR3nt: TGTGCCAGTACCTCCAGGGACTCGGCCTACGAGCAGTACTTC; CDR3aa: CASTSRDSAYEQYF
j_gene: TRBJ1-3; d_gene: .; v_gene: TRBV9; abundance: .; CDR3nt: TGTGCCAGCAGCGTAGCTGGGGTCGGAGACACCATATATTTT; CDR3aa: CASSVAGVGDTIYF
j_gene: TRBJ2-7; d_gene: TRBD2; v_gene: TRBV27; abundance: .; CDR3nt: TGTGCCAGCTCCAACCGGGGGGTGACCTCCTACGAGCAGTACTTC; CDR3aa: CASSNRGVTSYEQYF
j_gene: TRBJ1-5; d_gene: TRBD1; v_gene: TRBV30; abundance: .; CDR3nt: TGTGCCTGGAGTGTGGGGACAGGGGGTAGCCAGCCCCAGCATTTT; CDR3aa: CAWSVGTGGSQPQHF
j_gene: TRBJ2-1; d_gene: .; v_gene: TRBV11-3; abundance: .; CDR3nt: TGTGCCAGCAGTTCTCTTGAGCAGTTCTTC; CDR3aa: CASSSLEQFF
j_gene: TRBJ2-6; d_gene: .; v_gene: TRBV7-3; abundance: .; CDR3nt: TGTGCCAGCAGCTTACACAGCTCTGGGGCCAACGTCCTGACTTTC; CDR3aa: CASSLHSSGANVLTF
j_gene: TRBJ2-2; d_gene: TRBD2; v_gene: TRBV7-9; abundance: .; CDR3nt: TGTGCCAGCAGCCCAGCCAGCGGGAGGGCCGCCGGGGAGCTGTTTTTT; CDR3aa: CASSPASGRAAGELFF
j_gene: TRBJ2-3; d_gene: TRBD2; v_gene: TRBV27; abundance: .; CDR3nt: TGTGCCAGCAGTTTCGGACTAGCGGAAGACAATACGCAGTATTTT; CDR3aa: CASSFGLAEDNTQYF
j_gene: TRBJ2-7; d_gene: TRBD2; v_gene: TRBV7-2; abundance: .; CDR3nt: TGTGCCAGCAGCTTAGGCCTAGCGGGAGGTTACGAGCAGTACTTC; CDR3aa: CASSLGLAGGYEQYF
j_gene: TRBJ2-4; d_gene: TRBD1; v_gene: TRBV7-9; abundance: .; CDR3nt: TGTGCCAGCAGCACAGGACAGGGGGCTGGCAAAAACATTCAGTACTTC; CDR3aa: CASSTGQGAGKNIQYF
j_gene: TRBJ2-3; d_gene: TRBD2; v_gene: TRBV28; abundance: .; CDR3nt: TGTGCCAGCAGTGTAATAGCGGGAAGCACAGATACGCAGTATTTT; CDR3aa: CASSVIAGSTDTQYF
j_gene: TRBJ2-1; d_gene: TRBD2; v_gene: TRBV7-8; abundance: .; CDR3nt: TGTGCCAGCAGCTTAGAAGGCGGGAGTTCCTACAATGAGCAGTTCTTC; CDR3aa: CASSLEGGSSYNEQFF
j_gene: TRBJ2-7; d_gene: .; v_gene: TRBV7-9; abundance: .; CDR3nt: TGTGCCAGCAGCCCAGACAGGCGACGGGACGAGCAGTACTTC; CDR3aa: CASSPDRRRDEQYF
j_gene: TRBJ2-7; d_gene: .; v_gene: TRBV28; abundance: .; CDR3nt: TGTGCCAGCAGGCACCTCCGGGACGGATGGGGGGAGCAGTACTTC; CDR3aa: CASRHLRDGWGEQYF
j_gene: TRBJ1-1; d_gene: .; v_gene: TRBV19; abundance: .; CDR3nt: TGTGCCAGCAGACCGGGATTCGCTTTGAACACTGAAGCTTTCTTT; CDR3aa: CASRPGFALNTEAFF
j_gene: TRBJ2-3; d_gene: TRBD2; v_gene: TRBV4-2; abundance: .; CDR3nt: TGTGCCAGCAGCCAAACTAGCGGGAACACAGATACGCAGTATTTT; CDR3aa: CASSQTSGNTDTQYF
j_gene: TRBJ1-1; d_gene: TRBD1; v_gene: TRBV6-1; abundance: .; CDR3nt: TGTGCCAGCAGTGAGGGACAGGGAGAACAAAGATTCACTGAAGCTTTCTTT; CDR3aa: CASSEGQGEQRFTEAFF
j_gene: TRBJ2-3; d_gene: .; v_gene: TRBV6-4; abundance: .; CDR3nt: TGTGCCAGCAGTGACGTCCTTGGGTCAGATACGCAGTATTTT; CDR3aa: CASSDVLGSDTQYF
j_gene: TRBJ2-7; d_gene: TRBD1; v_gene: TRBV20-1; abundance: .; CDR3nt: TGCAGTGCGAGGACAGGCGGCGAGCAGTACTTC; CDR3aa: CSARTGGEQYF
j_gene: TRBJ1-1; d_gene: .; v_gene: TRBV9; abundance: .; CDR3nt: TGTGCCAGCAGCGTGAACCAGGGTGGGGCGGGAACTGAAGCTTTCTTT; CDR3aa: CASSVNQGGAGTEAFF
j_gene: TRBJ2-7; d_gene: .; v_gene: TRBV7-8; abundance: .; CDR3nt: TGTGCCAGCAGCTTGCCCCCTAAAGGCCTCCTCGAGCAGTACTTC; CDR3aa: CASSLPPKGLLEQYF
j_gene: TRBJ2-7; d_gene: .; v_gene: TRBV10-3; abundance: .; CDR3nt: TGTGCCATCAGTGAGTCGGCTAGTCGAAACGAGCAGTACTTC; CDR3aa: CAISESASRNEQYF
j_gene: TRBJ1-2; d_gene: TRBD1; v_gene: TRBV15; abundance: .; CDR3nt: TGTGCCACCAGCAGCCCGCGGTGGACAGGGGACGAGGATGGCTACACCTTC; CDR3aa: CATSSPRWTGDEDGYTF
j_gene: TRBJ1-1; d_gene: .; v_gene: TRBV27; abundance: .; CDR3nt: TGTGCCAGCAGGCGGAACAGTATGGTTGAAGCTTTCTTT; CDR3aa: CASRRNSMVEAFF
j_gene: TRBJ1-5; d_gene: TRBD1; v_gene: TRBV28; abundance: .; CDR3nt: TGTGCCAGCAAATTGGGACAGGGGTATGTGCACTCGAATCAGCCCCAGCATTTT; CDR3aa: CASKLGQGYVHSNQPQHF
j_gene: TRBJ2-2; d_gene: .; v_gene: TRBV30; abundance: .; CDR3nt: .; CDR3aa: CAWGRHSGPAGELFF
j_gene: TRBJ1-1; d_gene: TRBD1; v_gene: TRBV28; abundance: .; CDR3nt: TGTGCCACCGACCCCGGGACAGCGAACACTGAAGCTTTCTTT; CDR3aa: CATDPGTANTEAFF
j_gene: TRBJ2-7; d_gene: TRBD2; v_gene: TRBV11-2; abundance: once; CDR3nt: TGTGCCAGCAGCTTAGCCCCCCTAGCGGGATACTACGAGCAGTACTTC; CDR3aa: CASSLAPLAGYYEQYF
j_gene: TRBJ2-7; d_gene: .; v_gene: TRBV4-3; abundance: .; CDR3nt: TGCGCCAGCAGCCCGCTTCGGTATTACGAGCAGTACTTC; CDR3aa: CASSPLRYYEQYF
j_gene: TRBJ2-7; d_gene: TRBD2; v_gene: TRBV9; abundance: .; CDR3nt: TGTGCCAGCAGCCTCCGGACTAGTCCTAACGAGCAGTACTTC; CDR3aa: CASSLRTSPNEQYF
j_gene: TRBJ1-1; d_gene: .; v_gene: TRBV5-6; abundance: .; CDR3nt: TGTGCCAGCAGCTTGGGATCGGAGGGCCACGAGGCTTTCTTT; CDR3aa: CASSLGSEGHEAFF
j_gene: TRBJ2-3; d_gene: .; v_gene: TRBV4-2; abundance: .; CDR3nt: TGTGCCAGCAGCCAAGGGCGGCAGTGGCCAGATACGCAGTATTTT; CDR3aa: CASSQGRQWPDTQYF
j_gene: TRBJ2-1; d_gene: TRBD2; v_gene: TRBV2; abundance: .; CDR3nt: TGTGCCAGCAGTGGCCTAGCGGGAGAGTCGCAAAGGTCCTACAATGAGCAGTTCTTC; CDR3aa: CASSGLAGESQRSYNEQFF
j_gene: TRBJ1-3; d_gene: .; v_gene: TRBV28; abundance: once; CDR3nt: TGTGCCAGCCAACCGGAGGTCGCCTCCTCTGGAAACACCATATATTTT; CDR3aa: CASQPEVASSGNTIYF
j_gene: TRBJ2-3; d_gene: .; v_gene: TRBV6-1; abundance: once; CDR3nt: TGTGCCAGCAGTGAAGTTCCCCCGTATACGCAGTATTTT; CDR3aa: CASSEVPPYTQYF
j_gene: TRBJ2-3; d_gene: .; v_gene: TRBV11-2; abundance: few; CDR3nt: TGTGCCAGCAGCTTAACCGGAGGCCATACGCAGTATTTT; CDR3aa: CASSLTGGHTQYF
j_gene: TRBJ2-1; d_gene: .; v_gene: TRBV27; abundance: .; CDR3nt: TGTGCCAGCAGTCATAGCGGTAGCTCCTACAATGAGCAGTTCTTC; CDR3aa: CASSHSGSSYNEQFF
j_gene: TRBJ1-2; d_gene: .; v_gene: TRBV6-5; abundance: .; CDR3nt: TGTGCCAGCAGTTACTCGGAGGGTGGTGGTGGCTACACCTTC; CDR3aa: CASSYSEGGGGYTF
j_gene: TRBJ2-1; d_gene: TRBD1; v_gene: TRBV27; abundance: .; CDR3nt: TGTGCCAGCAGTTCCACGGGACAGGGCACCAATGAGCAGTTCTTC; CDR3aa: CASSSTGQGTNEQFF
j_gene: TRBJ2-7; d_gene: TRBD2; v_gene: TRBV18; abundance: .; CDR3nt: TGTGCCAGCATCGACAAGGCGTCTAGCGGGAGCTTCCCCTACGAGCAGTACTTC; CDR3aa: CASIDKASSGSFPYEQYF
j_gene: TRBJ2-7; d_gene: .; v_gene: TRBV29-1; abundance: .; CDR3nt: TGCAGCGTTGTATTTAGGGGACTTCTCAATGGCTACGAGCAGTACTTC; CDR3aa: CSVVFRGLLNGYEQYF
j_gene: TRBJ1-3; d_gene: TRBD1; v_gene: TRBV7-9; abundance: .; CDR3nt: TGTGCCAGCAGCCCCCGGGACAGGGAATCGGGAAACACCATATATTTT; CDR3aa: CASSPRDRESGNTIYF
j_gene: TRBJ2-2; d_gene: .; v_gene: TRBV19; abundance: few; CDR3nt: TGTGCCAGTAGCGACGGGGAGCTGTTTTTT; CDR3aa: CASSDGELFF
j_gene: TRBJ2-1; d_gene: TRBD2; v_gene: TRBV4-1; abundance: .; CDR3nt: TGCGCCAGCAGCCAAGATTTGAGACTAGCACTGAGCTCCTACAATGAGCAGTTCTTC; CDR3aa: CASSQDLRLALSSYNEQFF
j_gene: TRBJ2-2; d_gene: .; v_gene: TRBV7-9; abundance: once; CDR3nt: TGTGCCAGCAGCTTACTATGGCAGGGTGTCGCCGGGGAGCTGTTTTTT; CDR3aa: CASSLLWQGVAGELFF
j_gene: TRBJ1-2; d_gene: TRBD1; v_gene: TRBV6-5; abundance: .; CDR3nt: TGTGCCAGCAGTTACCCGGGGGGGACAGAAAACTATGGCTACACCTTC; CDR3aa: CASSYPGGTENYGYTF
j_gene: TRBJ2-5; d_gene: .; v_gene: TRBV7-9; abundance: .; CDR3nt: TGTGCCAGCAGACCCTCAATAAGGGTGGAGACCCAGTACTTC; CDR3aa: CASRPSIRVETQYF
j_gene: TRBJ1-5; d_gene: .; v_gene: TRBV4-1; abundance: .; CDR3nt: TGCGCCAGCAGCCTCGATGCCTGGCAGAAGACTTATCAGCCCCAGCATTTT; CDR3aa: CASSLDAWQKTYQPQHF
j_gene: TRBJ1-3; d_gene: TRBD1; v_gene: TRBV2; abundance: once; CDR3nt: TGTGCCAGCAGTGAAGAGGGTAGGACAGGAGTGGGAAACACCATATATTTT; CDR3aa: CASSEEGRTGVGNTIYF
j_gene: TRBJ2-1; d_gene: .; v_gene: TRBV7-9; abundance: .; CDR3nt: TGTGCCAGCAGCCCACGGGACTTGTCGTATGAGCAGTTCTTC; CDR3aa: CASSPRDLSYEQFF
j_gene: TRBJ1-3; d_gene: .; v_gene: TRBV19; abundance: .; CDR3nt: TGTGCCAGTAGTATCACCTTGGGAAACACCATATATTTT; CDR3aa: CASSITLGNTIYF
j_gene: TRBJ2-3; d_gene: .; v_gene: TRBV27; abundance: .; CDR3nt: TGTGCCAGCAGTTTGGGGCCTTGGGATACGCAGTATTTT; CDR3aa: CASSLGPWDTQYF
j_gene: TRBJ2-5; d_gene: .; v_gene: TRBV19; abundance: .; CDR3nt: TGTGCCAGTAGTATAATGGCGAGCGGTTTAGAGACCCAGTACTTC; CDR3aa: CASSIMASGLETQYF
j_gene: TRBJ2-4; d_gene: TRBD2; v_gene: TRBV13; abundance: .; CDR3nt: TGTGCCAGCAGCAGTGCTAGCGGGAGGGCCTCGGCCAAAAACATTCAGTACTTC; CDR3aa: CASSSASGRASAKNIQYF
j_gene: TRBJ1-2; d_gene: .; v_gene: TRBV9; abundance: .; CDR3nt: TGTGCCAGCAGCGTAGGTCAGGATAACTATGGCTACACCTTC; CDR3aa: CASSVGQDNYGYTF
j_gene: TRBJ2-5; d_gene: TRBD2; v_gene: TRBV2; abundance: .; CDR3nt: TGTGCCAGCAGGGACGGGACTAGCGGGAGAGAGACCCAGTACTTC; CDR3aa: CASRDGTSGRETQYF